Listed here are 15 T cell receptor beta chains from one sample, sequenced in a study of blood T cell repertoires in COVID-19 (TCRdb year 2020). Receptor libraries were prepared by the immunoSEQ multiplex PCR assay. Held by TCRdb, this immuneACCESS table contains in-frame sequences only and omits some clones. Under half of the omission traces to an unresolved V gene where checked; the cause of the rest is unknown. The sample has over 250,000 clones on record, roughly 91% of them singletons. The top ten constitute 1.9% of the sample. The source material was PBMCs or T cells enriched from blood (not recorded which). These receptors all stem from a woman aged 55-70 years who had recovered from COVID-19.

The CDR3 DNA reads as TGCGCCAGCAGCTCCCTAGGGGGGGAGGATACGCAGTATTTT. It specifies CASSSLGGEDTQYF. The J gene is TRBJ2-3, the V gene TRBV5-1; TRBD2 might be the D (7 bases). Trimming cost V 3 bases and J 6 bases, with 14 bases left between them. The CDR3 runs to 14 residues. Germline CDR1 and CDR2: SGHRS and YFSETQ.

In DNA form, the CDR3 reads TGCAGCGTAGGACAGATGAATGAGCAGTTCTTC. This sequence encodes CSVGQMNEQFF. V and J are TRBV29-1 and TRBJ2-1, with D maybe TRBD1 (6 bases). Germline V lookup: CDR1 SQVTM, CDR2 ANQGSEA. This CDR3 contains 11 residues. V shed 6 bases and J shed 7 bases, with 10 bases lying between them.

The chain combines TRBV5-1 with TRBJ2-3; tentative D call: TRBD2 (6 bases). V was clipped by 4 bases and J by 2 bases, with 11 bases between them. This CDR3 spans 14 amino acids. Germline V gene lookup returns CDR1 SGHRS and CDR2 YFSETQ. For the CDR3, the DNA is TGCGCCAGCAGCCCGCCTAGCGCCACAGATACGCAGTATTTT. Translating gives CASSPPSATDTQYF. Full variable domain (missing parts from reference TRBV5-1 and TRBJ2-3): KAGVTQTPRYLIKTRGQQVTLSCSPISGHRSVSWYQQTPGQGLQFLFEYFSETQRNKGNFPGRFSGRQFSNSRSEMNVSTLELGDSALYLCASSPPSATDTQYFGPGTRLTVL.

This rearrangement joins TRBV18 to TRBJ2-2; the D gene is possibly TRBD1 (6 bases). From germline, CDR1 is KGHSH and CDR2 LQKENI. There are 14 residues in the CDR3. Trimming pared 3 bases from V and 9 bases from J, leaving 14 bases between. As DNA, the CDR3 is TGTGCCAGCTCACCCGACAGGACTCACAGGGAGCTGTTTTTT. Its protein is CASSPDRTHRELFF.

The chain is built from TRBV7-9 and TRBJ2-1, with TRBD1 as a possible D gene (5 bases). This CDR3 contains 15 residues. The germline V gene encodes CDR1 SEHNR and CDR2 FQNEAQ (reference sequence). The germline V and J ends were trimmed by 4 bases and 6 bases, with 16 bases remaining between them. The CDR3: CASSSPQGSFNEQFF. The CDR3 nucleotides read TGTGCCAGCAGCTCCCCCCAGGGATCGTTCAATGAGCAGTTCTTC.

The chain links TRBV9 to TRBJ2-1; TRBD1 matches 9 bases. Germline loops: CDR1 SGDLS, CDR2 YYNGEE. The CDR3 is made up of 15 amino acids. Trimming cost V 6 bases and J 5 bases; bases outside gene matches: 9. The CDR3 loop reads CASTRTGQGHNEQFF. The CDR3 coding sequence is TGTGCCAGCACCCGAACGGGACAGGGCCACAATGAGCAGTTCTTC.

In its sample, this clone was seen a few times. The V gene is TRBV18, the J gene TRBJ1-6; 7 nucleotides line up with TRBD1. V was clipped by 1 base and J by 10 bases; unmatched bases: 10. This CDR3 is 16 amino acids long. Germline V lookup: CDR1 KGHSH, CDR2 LQKENI. The DNA for the CDR3 is TGTGCCAGCTCACCACAAGGGGGCAGGCAGGGATCACCCCTCCACTTT. Translating gives CASSPQGGRQGSPLHF.

This clone is a singleton in its sample. The V gene is TRBV28, the J gene TRBJ2-2; tentatively, D is TRBD1 (5 bases). Per germline, CDR1 MDHEN and CDR2 SYDVKM. Trimming took off 8 bases at V and 6 bases at J, with 13 bases between the two ends. This CDR3 spans 13 amino acids. The CDR3 reads CASGTGGAGELFF. In DNA form, the CDR3 reads TGTGCCAGCGGAACAGGTGGTGCCGGGGAGCTGTTTTTT.

The J gene is TRBJ2-5, the V gene TRBV19, with TRBD2 identical over 7 bases. This CDR3 region has 15 residues. Per germline, CDR1 LNHDA and CDR2 SQIVND (reference sequence). V dropped 3 bases and J dropped 1; count of bases not matched to a gene: 5. As DNA, the CDR3 is TGTGCCAGTAGTATCGGCGGGAGACTCCAAGAGACCCAGTACTTC. It is translated as CASSIGGRLQETQYF.

The chain uses TRBV6-6 and TRBJ1-6; TRBD1 aligns across 7 bases. V shed 5 bases and J 0 bases; nucleotides not matched to a gene: 10. The CDR3 totals 18 residues. Germline CDR1 and CDR2: MNHNY and SVGAGI (reference sequence). CDR3 nucleotides: TGTGCCAGCAGTGGATCGACAGGGTCTAGCTCCTATAATTCACCCCTCCACTTT. This gives the protein CASSGSTGSSSYNSPLHF.

The chain links TRBV27 to TRBJ2-2, with a weak D call TRBD1 (5 bases). Trimming took 4 bases from V and 6 from J, leaving 15 bases between them. Germline CDR1 MNHEY, CDR2 SMNVEV (reference sequence). The CDR3 consists of 15 residues. The CDR3 reads CASSSLGHFAGELFF. Written as DNA, the CDR3 is TGTGCCAGCAGTTCCCTGGGGCATTTCGCCGGGGAGCTGTTTTTT.

The chain couples TRBV19 to TRBJ2-1; TRBD1 aligns across 7 bases. Losses at the gene ends were 8 bases for V and 3 bases for J; bases not matched to a gene: 13. The CDR3 loop spans 16 amino acids. CDR1 and CDR2 (germline): LNHDA, SQIVND (reference sequence). CDR3 DNA: TGTGCCAGTGGCCTTTGGCGGACAGGAAACTACAATGAGCAGTTCTTC. Translating gives CASGLWRTGNYNEQFF.

CDR3 nucleotides: TGTGCCTGGAGTAGGGGGCCGTCCTACGAGCAGTACTTC. Its translation: CAWSRGPSYEQYF. The chain couples TRBV30 to TRBJ2-7; 7 bases agree with TRBD1. The CDR3 is made up of 13 amino acids. CDR1 is GTSNPN and CDR2 is SVGIG in the germline V gene (reference sequence). Trimming cost V 2 bases and J 1 base; bases outside gene matches: 2.

This chain links TRBV12-3 or TRBV12-4 with TRBJ1-2; possibly TRBD1 for D (6 bases). The CDR3 covers 13 residues. Trimming stripped 1 base from V and 8 bases from J, with 11 bases between. Here the CDR3 reads CASSLGTAMGYTF. In nucleotides, the CDR3 is TGTGCCAGCAGTTTAGGGACAGCTATGGGCTACACCTTC.

A word on this clone: The same CDR3 can be traced to other DNA sequences in this sample. The V gene is TRBV19, the J gene TRBJ1-5, with D possibly being TRBD1 (6 bases). This CDR3 contains 14 residues. Trimming left V 1 base short and J 5 bases short, with 9 bases between. Germline CDR1 is LNHDA and CDR2 is SQIVND (reference sequence). The CDR3 DNA reads TGTGCCAGTAGTATAGCCCCAGGGGATCAGCCCCAGCATTTT. Translating it yields CASSIAPGDQPQHF.